Listed below are T cell receptor beta chains from one sample, sequenced in a study of T cells in tuberculosis. The method was immunoSEQ multiplex PCR; TCRdb's version includes in-frame clones alone and lacks a portion of them. This repertoire shows 23,000 or so clones, around 95% found once; its top ten account for 9.4%. Sequencing input: PBMCs. The receptor source for this set is a donor aged 5 to 30 with latent tuberculosis or without tuberculosis infection. Each CDR3 is given with its conserved first and last residue. The order of the fields is CDR3 length, clone size, D gene, V gene, J gene, CDR3 DNA, CDR3 protein. A D gene is named only where the DNA matches it firmly. For some rows the clone size is stated as once, few or many, or as a class when expanded; others skip it.

15	once	.	TRBV6-6	TRBJ1-3	TGTGCCAGCAGTTACTCGGACAGCTCTGGAAACACCATATATTTT	CASSYSDSSGNTIYF
17	.	.	TRBV2	TRBJ1-5	TGTGCCAGCGTTCAGGGACATGGTGATTCGGGCAATCAGCCCCAGCATTTT	CASVQGHGDSGNQPQHF
12	.	.	TRBV6-1	TRBJ2-1	TGTGCCAGCAGCATACAGGGAAATGAGCAGTTCTTC	CASSIQGNEQFF
17	.	TRBD2	TRBV11-2	TRBJ2-1	TGTGCCAGCAGCTTAGTTGGGCGACTAGCGGTCTACAATGAGCAGTTCTTC	CASSLVGRLAVYNEQFF
19	.	TRBD2	TRBV5-6	TRBJ2-3	TGTGCCAGCAGCGCACCTACGGGACTAGCGGGGGGCCTCACAGATACGCAGTATTTT	CASSAPTGLAGGLTDTQYF
14	.	.	TRBV13	TRBJ1-2	TGTGCCAGCAGCATGCAGGGGTCTAACTATGGCTACACCTTC	CASSMQGSNYGYTF
12	.	.	TRBV28	TRBJ1-1	TGTGCCAGCAGTTTATCGGACAGACAAGCTTTCTTT	CASSLSDRQAFF
11	.	.	TRBV27	TRBJ1-1	TGTGCCAGCAAGAGGCGGGGGGAAGCTTTCTTT	CASKRRGEAFF
16	.	TRBD2	TRBV5-1	TRBJ2-5	TGCGCCAGCTGGGGGACTAGCGGGGGCGCAATGGAGACCCAGTACTTC	CASWGTSGGAMETQYF
13	.	.	TRBV9	TRBJ2-5	TGTGCCAGCAGCGTAGGAGCCTTTGAGACCCAGTACTTC	CASSVGAFETQYF
18	.	TRBD1	TRBV11-1	TRBJ1-6	TGTGCCAGCAGCGATTCCGACAGGGGCCACCCTGCCAGTTCACCCCTCCACTTT	CASSDSDRGHPASSPLHF
15	.	TRBD2	TRBV7-7	TRBJ2-1	TGTGCCAGCAGCTTATCCCCGGGAGGGCACAATGAGCAGTTCTTC	CASSLSPGGHNEQFF
14	once	.	TRBV10-1	TRBJ2-1	TGCGCCAGCAGTGAGTTCCCGCAGGTTGGGGAGCAGTTCTTC	CASSEFPQVGEQFF
13	.	.	TRBV30	TRBJ1-5	TGTGCCTGGCGGGGAGGTGGCAATCAGCCCCAGCATTTT	CAWRGGGNQPQHF
16	.	.	TRBV6-5	TRBJ2-1	TGTGCCAGCAGTTACACGGACTTGAGCTCCTACAATGAGCAGTTCTTC	CASSYTDLSSYNEQFF
15	.	TRBD2	TRBV2	TRBJ2-7	TGTGCCAGCAGCGCCCTAGCGGGGGGTACCTACGAGCAGTACTTC	CASSALAGGTYEQYF
15	.	.	TRBV6-5	TRBJ1-1	TGTGCCAGCAGTTACTCCGCCGGTTCTGAGACTGAAGCTTTCTTT	CASSYSAGSETEAFF
18	.	TRBD1	TRBV6-1	TRBJ1-2	TGTGCCAGCAGTGAAGTTACTACCGGGACAGGATTTTTTGATGGCTACACCTTC	CASSEVTTGTGFFDGYTF
16	.	TRBD1	TRBV19	TRBJ1-5	TGTGCCAGTAGTGTAAGACAGGGTCAAGGCAATCAGCCCCAGCATTTT	CASSVRQGQGNQPQHF
12	.	.	TRBV5-1	TRBJ2-3	TGCGCCAGCAGCCCACGGGGGGATACGCAGTATTTT	CASSPRGDTQYF
18	.	.	TRBV4-1	TRBJ1-5	TGCGCCAGCAGCCAAGATTTTGGGGGCCGCTCATTAATGGGGCCCCAGCATTTT	CASSQDFGGRSLMGPQHF
16	.	.	TRBV5-1	TRBJ1-1	TGCGCCAGCAGCCCACGGGCAGGGGCCGAGACTACTGAAGCTTTCTTT	CASSPRAGAETTEAFF
13	.	TRBD1	TRBV25-1	TRBJ1-4	TGTGCCAGCGAAGGACAGGGGTGGGAAAAACTGTTTTTT	CASEGQGWEKLFF
14	.	.	TRBV11-2	TRBJ1-6	TGTGCCAGCAGCTCGGGGGGGTATAATTCACCCCTCCACTTT	CASSSGGYNSPLHF
11	.	.	TRBV28	TRBJ2-2	TGTGCCAGCAGTCGCACCGGGGAGCTGTTTTTT	CASSRTGELFF
14	.	.	TRBV30	TRBJ1-5	TGTGCCTGGAGGACCAGGGGCTACAATCAGCCCCAGCATTTT	CAWRTRGYNQPQHF
14	.	.	TRBV7-3	TRBJ2-5	TGTGCCAGCAGCCCCCGGGGTGTGCAAGAGACCCAGTACTTC	CASSPRGVQETQYF
16	.	.	TRBV10-3	TRBJ1-5	TGTGCCATCAGTGAGTTGTGGGGGCCAAGCAATCAGCCCCAGCATTTT	CAISELWGPSNQPQHF
17	.	.	TRBV2	TRBJ1-2	TGTGCCAGCAGTCCCTCGACCTCCCTTGGAGGTAACTATGGCTACACCTTC	CASSPSTSLGGNYGYTF
16	.	.	TRBV5-1	TRBJ2-3	TGCGCCAGCAGCTTGGCCGGAGTTTCGGGCACAGATACGCAGTATTTT	CASSLAGVSGTDTQYF
18	.	TRBD1	TRBV5-1	TRBJ2-2	TGCGCCAGCAGTCCCGCAGACAGGGATGGCACGAACACCGGGGAGCTGTTTTTT	CASSPADRDGTNTGELFF
16	.	TRBD1	TRBV5-1	TRBJ2-7	TGCGCCAGCAGCCCGCACCTAACGGGACAGGGCTACGAGCAGTACTTC	CASSPHLTGQGYEQYF
15	.	TRBD2	TRBV5-4	TRBJ2-2	TGTGCCAGCAGCTTCTTCGCGGGGGGAACCGGGGAGCTGTTTTTT	CASSFFAGGTGELFF
14	.	.	TRBV6-4	TRBJ1-1	TGTGCCAGCAGTGCGGGGGGGCTATGGACTGAAGCTTTCTTT	CASSAGGLWTEAFF
13	.	TRBD2	TRBV4-1	TRBJ2-7	TGCGCCAGCAGCGGCGGGAGCTCCTACGAGCAGTACTTC	CASSGGSSYEQYF
16	once	TRBD2	TRBV6-1	TRBJ2-1	TGTGCCAGCAGTGGGGAACTAGCGGGGGGGTTTAATGAGCAGTTCTTC	CASSGELAGGFNEQFF
15	.	TRBD1	TRBV5-4	TRBJ2-5	TGTGCCAGCAGCGTGGGCCCCAGGGGGCAAGAGACCCAGTACTTC	CASSVGPRGQETQYF
16	.	.	TRBV11-2	TRBJ1-1	TGTGCCAGCAGCCCCCGGGGAAGCGTACTGAACACTGAAGCTTTCTTT	CASSPRGSVLNTEAFF
14	.	.	TRBV5-4	TRBJ1-1	TGTGCCAGCAGCCTGGCTGTGGGGGCCATAGAAGCTTTCTTT	CASSLAVGAIEAFF
13	.	TRBD1	TRBV7-9	TRBJ1-2	TGTGCCAGCAGCTTAGCGAACAGGGGCGGCTACACCTTC	CASSLANRGGYTF
14	.	.	TRBV5-1	TRBJ1-1	TGCGCCACCTCCCTGGGGGACAAGTACACTGAAGCTTTCTTT	CATSLGDKYTEAFF
16	.	.	TRBV4-1	TRBJ1-5	TGCGCCAGCAGCCTGGGGGGGGGATTAGGCAATCAGCCCCAGCATTTT	CASSLGGGLGNQPQHF
11	.	.	TRBV6-5	TRBJ1-1	TGTGGCGTCGGGGGTAGGGCTGAAGCTTTCTTT	CGVGGRAEAFF
16	.	TRBD1	TRBV27	TRBJ1-4	TGTGCCAGCAGTTTGACGGGAGGACAGGGAAATGAAAAACTGTTTTTT	CASSLTGGQGNEKLFF
11	.	.	TRBV6-5	TRBJ1-4	TGTGCCAGCATCAGGAGGCAAAAACTGTTTTTT	CASIRRQKLFF
13	.	.	TRBV6-5	TRBJ1-1	TGTGCCAGCAGTCGACAGGAAAACACTGAAGCTTTCTTT	CASSRQENTEAFF
13	.	.	TRBV18	TRBJ2-3	TGTGCCAGCTCATCTCCAGGGGATGATACGCAGTATTTT	CASSSPGDDTQYF
15	.	TRBD1	TRBV5-1	TRBJ2-3	TGCGCCAGCAGCTTGGGACAGGGGGCGACAGATACGCAGTATTTT	CASSLGQGATDTQYF
12	.	.	TRBV6-1	TRBJ2-1	TGTGCCAGCAGTGAACTAGCGTATGAGCAGTTCTTC	CASSELAYEQFF
15	.	TRBD1	TRBV27	TRBJ1-1	TGTGCCAGCAGTCCCGCGACAGGGATACACCTTGAAGCTTTCTTT	CASSPATGIHLEAFF
12	.	.	TRBV2	TRBJ2-7	TGTGCCATTAGGGACTGGAAGTACGAGCAGTACTTC	CAIRDWKYEQYF
15	.	TRBD2	TRBV9	TRBJ2-1	TGTGCCAGCAGCCCCACCGCCGGGGGGGGGAATGAGCAGTTCTTC	CASSPTAGGGNEQFF
13	.	.	TRBV5-8	TRBJ1-4	TGTGCCAGCGGGACAATCGGGAGGGAAAAACTGTTTTTT	CASGTIGREKLFF